Shown below are 10 T cell receptor beta chains from a single sample sequenced in a study of shared clonotypes between healthy human individuals. The naive CD8 population came from CD45RO-negative cells selected for CCR7, without terminally differentiated effector memory CD45RA+ cells. Assay used: immunoSEQ multiplex PCR; TCRdb lists only in-frame clones, some missing. The sample includes roughly 2 million clones, about 95% of them seen just once. Sequencing input: naive CD8+ T cells sorted from blood. The origin of the receptors is a man aged 18-30 years in good health.

V gene TRBV30 combines with J gene TRBJ1-5; no clear D. Trimming took 3 bases from V and 0 from J, leaving 15 bases between them. The CDR3 sequence is 16 residues long. CDR1 and CDR2 from the germline V gene are GTSNPN and SVGIG (reference sequence). CDR3 coding DNA: TGTGCCTGGAGCAGGACTCCCTGGGGTAGCAATCAGCCCCAGCATTTT. Amino acid sequence: CAWSRTPWGSNQPQHF.

Concerning this clone: This CDR3 is also generated by other DNA sequences in the sample. The V call is TRBV28, the J call TRBJ2-7; TRBD1 aligns across 7 bases. Germline values: CDR1 MDHEN, CDR2 SYDVKM. The CDR3 sequence is 14 residues long. J was trimmed by 4 bases and V by 6 bases; bases with no gene match: 9. Written as DNA, the CDR3 is TGTGCCAGCAGCTTAAGGGACAGTTCTTACGAGCAGTACTTC. Translating gives CASSLRDSSYEQYF.

This chain connects TRBV4-1 to TRBJ1-1; tentatively, D is TRBD1 (6 bases). This CDR3 has 13 residues. CDR1 and CDR2 from the germline V gene are MGHRA and YSYEKL. V dropped 4 bases and J dropped 4 bases, with 10 bases sitting between them. CDR3 protein: CASSLEGGTEAFF. The CDR3 DNA follows: TGCGCCAGCAGCCTTGAGGGGGGCACTGAAGCTTTCTTT.

Turning to this clone: The sample has other DNA sequences that encode this CDR3 too. V usage is TRBV5-1 and J usage is TRBJ2-7; D perhaps matches TRBD2 (5 bases). The CDR3 is 13 residues long. V lost 3 bases and J lost 2, with 9 bases in between. Germline V CDR1 and CDR2: SGHRS, YFSETQ. The CDR3 here is CASSSDGTYEQYF. Written as DNA, the CDR3 is TGCGCCAGCAGCTCCGACGGGACCTACGAGCAGTACTTC.

This clone was detected only once. This chain uses TRBV2 with TRBJ1-1, with 9 bases fitting TRBD1. The ends lost 3 bases at V and 4 bases at J; junction bases unmatched: 6. CDR3 size: 15 residues. Per germline, CDR1 SNHLY and CDR2 FYNNEI. The chain's CDR3 is CASSEGTGRFTEAFF. DNA for the CDR3: TGTGCCAGCAGTGAGGGGACAGGGAGGTTCACTGAAGCTTTCTTT.

This chain joins TRBV9 and TRBJ1-5, with a tentative D call TRBD1 (5 bases). V was shortened by 3 bases and J by 0 bases, with 10 bases between the two germline ends. The CDR3 is 15 residues long. CDR1 is SGDLS and CDR2 is YYNGEE in the germline V gene. CDR3 amino acids: CASSEQGASNQPQHF. CDR3 sequence (DNA): TGTGCCAGCAGCGAGCAAGGGGCTAGCAATCAGCCCCAGCATTTT.

In the case of this clone: The identical CDR3 is also encoded by other nucleotide sequences in the sample. The chain carries TRBV5-1 and TRBJ2-2; 8 bases match TRBD1. The junction had 2 bases not matched to a gene; V was cut back by 0 bases and J by 1 base. There are 16 residues in the CDR3. In germline, CDR1 is SGHRS, CDR2 YFSETQ. The DNA of the CDR3 is TGCGCCAGCAGCTTGGCCGGGACAGGGAACACCGGGGAGCTGTTTTTT. Residues: CASSLAGTGNTGELFF.

The chain couples TRBV7-9 to TRBJ2-7; 11 bases match TRBD2. The ends lost 5 bases at V and 4 bases at J; junction bases unmatched: 7. The CDR3 runs 15 residues. Per germline, CDR1 SEHNR and CDR2 FQNEAQ (reference sequence). CDR3 in amino acids: CASSPATSGSYEQYF. CDR3 DNA sequence: TGTGCCAGCAGCCCGGCAACTAGCGGGAGTTACGAGCAGTACTTC.

The rearrangement links TRBV6-5 to TRBJ1-5; D is ambiguous. Looked up from germline, CDR1 is MNHEY and CDR2 is SVGAGI. CDR3 length: 14 residues. Trimming took off 0 bases at V and 14 bases at J, with 17 bases between the two ends. The CDR3 DNA reads TGTGCCAGCAGTTACTCAGAAGAACACGTACCCAAGCATTTT. This translates into CASSYSEEHVPKHF.

This clone was seen once. The gene calls are TRBV27 and TRBJ2-7, with D perhaps matching TRBD1 (6 bases). Trimming removed 6 bases from V and 6 bases from J, with 12 bases in between. Germline V gives CDR1 MNHEY, CDR2 SMNVEV (reference sequence). This CDR3 spans 12 amino acids. The CDR3 DNA follows: TGTGCCAGCAGCCTGGTGGGGGCCGAGCAGTACTTC. This encodes CASSLVGAEQYF.